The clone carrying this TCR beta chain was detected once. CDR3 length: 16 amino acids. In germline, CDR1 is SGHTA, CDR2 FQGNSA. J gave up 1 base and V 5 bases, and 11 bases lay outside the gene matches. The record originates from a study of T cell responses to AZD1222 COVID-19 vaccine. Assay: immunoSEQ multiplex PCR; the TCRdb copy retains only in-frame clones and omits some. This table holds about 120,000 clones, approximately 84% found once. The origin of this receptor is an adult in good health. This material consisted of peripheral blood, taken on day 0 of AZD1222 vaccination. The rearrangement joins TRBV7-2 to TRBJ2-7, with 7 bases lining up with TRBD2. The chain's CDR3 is CASSRIRASGSYEQYF. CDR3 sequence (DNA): TGTGCCAGCAGCCGGATTCGGGCTAGCGGATCCTACGAGCAGTACTTC.